The text below deals with one T cell receptor beta chain. The antigen is unknown. This entry is derived from a study of T cells in localized non-small cell lung cancer. The study, taken as a whole, reports: Highest T cell clonality was seen in uninvolved adjacent lung, surpassing that measured in tumor. With higher T cell density in blood came longer overall survival. A median of 57 of the top 100 tumor clones appeared in adjacent lung, which was paired and uninvolved. Tumor samples were not multi-region, leaving intratumor heterogeneity unexcluded.

Deletions cut 0 bases from V and 2 bases from J, with 14 bases between. Per the germline V gene, CDR1 is SGHVS and CDR2 is FQNEAQ. CDR3 length: 16 amino acids. The method was immunoSEQ multiplex PCR; TCRdb's version includes in-frame clones alone and lacks a portion of them. The data hold about 82,000 clones, with 60% to 85% observed a single time. Sample: PBMCs, taken before any cancer treatment. The chain joins TRBV7-8 to TRBJ2-7; D may be TRBD1 (7 bases). The sequence was obtained from a man between 40 and 75 years old with stage II squamous cell lung carcinoma. DNA of the CDR3: TGTGCCAGCAGCTTAGCGACGCGGGACAGCACCTACGAGCAGTACTTC. This sequence encodes CASSLATRDSTYEQYF.